This T cell receptor (beta chain) is from a study of T-cell reconstitution after alpha-beta-depleted transplantation in children. Study-level points and caveats: Fresh T-cell production supplied most of the T-cell counts and diversity seen one year after transplant.

Unique molecular identifiers were built into the TCRbeta library. TCRdb re-called the PCR reads through MiXCR, storing one row per CDR3 protein. The sample records 300,000 to 350,000 distinct CDR3 sequences, around 16% being singletons. In germline, CDR1 is LNHDA, CDR2 SQIVND (reference sequence). Trimming pared 5 bases from V and 7 bases from J, leaving 8 bases between. There are 11 residues in the CDR3. This clonotype has a handful of counts. Antigen: not known. This clonotype originated in a male patient under 10 years old who had a stem cell transplant for acute lymphoblastic leukemia, so the T cells may come from the graft donor. The specimen comprised PBMCs, mostly from graft donor cells, sampled 360 days after TCRalphabeta/CD19-depleted stem cell transplant. The J gene is TRBJ1-1, the V gene TRBV19; D gene uncertain. The CDR3 reads CASSFDGEAFF. DNA of the CDR3: TGTGCCAGTAGTTTTGACGGTGAAGCTTTCTTT.